This TCR beta chain was recovered during a study of post-analysis software for immune sequencing data. Study-level background: The study covered relapsing-remitting, secondary progressive and progressive-relapsing courses of multiple sclerosis. Findings and limits, study-wide: Four or five TRBV segments occurring more often in patients than controls included TRBV5-6, TRBV5-1 and TRBV20-1. Among multiple sclerosis patients, normalized Chao1 diversity was significantly below that of controls. Samples prepared in the same batch strongly co-clustered by F measure.

Comments on this clonotype: Antigen specificity is unknown.

CDR1 and CDR2 from the germline V gene are SGHRS and YFSETQ. The CDR3 consists of 14 residues. Unique molecular identifiers were carried by the TCR beta cDNA libraries. The source material, 1 to 10 million T cells, gave rise to 450,000 to 550,000 cDNA molecules. In TCRdb, the PCR reads were re-called with MiXCR into one record per CDR3 protein. Here the sample spans over 700,000 distinct CDR3 sequences, 25% to 30% being singletons. The specimen sequenced was blood. This chain connects TRBV5-1 to TRBJ2-5; D may be TRBD1 or TRBD2 (5 bases each). The DNA end favors TRBJ2-7, so the J call may be wrong. The TCR was taken from a girl aged 5 to 17 with multiple sclerosis. CDR3 sequence: CASSGPAGSNEQYF. CDR3 DNA: TGCGCCAGCAGTGGTCCGGCAGGGAGCAACGAGCAGTACTTC.